This entry features one T cell receptor (beta chain) sequence. The target antigen is unknown. The treatment here: roughly 10-day PBMC culture with coronavirus spike peptide pools or control peptides (ViraFEST assay). Sequencing of the DNA from cultured CD4+ T cells was carried out with the Oncomine TCR Beta short-read assay. TCRdb itself ran the PCR reads through MiXCR, one entry per CDR3 protein. The table includes tens of thousands of distinct CDR3 sequences, approximately 49% detected once. This entry comes from a study of vaccination and CD4 T cells after COVID-19. Study-level background: Cells were stimulated with overlapping spike peptides from SARS-CoV-2, HCoV-NL63, HCoV-OC43 and HCoV-229E.

Germline assignment: CDR1 LGHNT and CDR2 FRNRAP. V lost 1 base and J 0 bases, leaving 8 bases between the germline ends. The CDR3 sequence is 15 residues long. Sequenced material: CD4+ T cells from blood, cultured in vitro. The sequence was obtained from a human donor who had recovered from COVID-19. V usage is TRBV12-5 and J usage is TRBJ2-3; tentatively, D is TRBD2 (6 bases). The CDR3 DNA reads as TGTGCTAGTGGTTTGGGCCGGGGGAGCACAGATACGCAGTATTTT. Translating gives CASGLGRGSTDTQYF.